This TCR beta chain originates from a study of T cells in Graves' hyperthyroidism and ophthalmopathy. About the research overall: Peripheral blood was taken when the disease was first diagnosed, before any treatment began.

V lost 7 bases, J lost 2 bases, and 19 bases lay in between. The CDR3 has 15 residues. The germline V gene encodes CDR1 SQVTM and CDR2 ANQGSEA. This clonotype has just a few counts. Amplification of TCR beta CDR3 regions used RNA as the template. Using the HTBI primer set, a first-round RT-PCR was run on the TCR CDR3. TCRdb used MiXCR to reprocess the multiplex PCR reads, holding one entry per CDR3 protein. Of about 360,000 distinct CDR3 sequences in the sample, roughly 13% were seen once. The sequenced material came from blood. This clonotype was sampled from a man aged 25 to 45 with Graves' hyperthyroidism that later progressed to Graves' ophthalmopathy. This chain links TRBV29-1 with TRBJ2-3; tentative D call: TRBD2 (5 bases). CDR3 in DNA: TGCAGCGGCAAAAGGACTTCCCGGAACACAGATACGCAGTATTTT. Translation: CSGKRTSRNTDTQYF.